Listed below are T cell receptor beta chains from one sample, sequenced in a study of radiotherapy plus CTLA-4 blockade in lung cancer. Libraries were prepared by immunoSEQ multiplex PCR; TCRdb keeps only in-frame clonotypes and omits some of them. The sample lists more than 60,000 clones, roughly four fifths occurring once. The specimen comprised peripheral blood, sampled from a patient treated with radiotherapy plus ipilimumab. These receptors were taken from a human donor with non-small cell lung cancer who had a complete response to radiotherapy plus ipilimumab. The CDR3 runs from the conserved cysteine through the conserved F or W. The order of the fields is D gene, clone size, J gene, V gene, CDR3 DNA, CDR3 protein. D genes are given only for firm matches. A clone size is listed for some rows: how often the clone was seen (once, few, many), or a class if it is expanded.

NA | NA | TRBJ2-2 | TRBV4-1 | TGCGCCAGCAGCCAAGATGGGCACGACAGATCGAACACCGGGGAGCTGTTTTTT | CASSQDGHDRSNTGELFF
TRBD2 | NA | TRBJ2-3 | TRBV30 | TGTGCCTGGAGTCCACTAGCGGGGGCGGCAGATACGCAGTATTTT | CAWSPLAGAADTQYF
TRBD1 | NA | TRBJ2-7 | TRBV20-1 | TGCAGTGCTGACAGGGACGAGCAGTACTTC | CSADRDEQYF
TRBD2 | NA | TRBJ2-2 | TRBV30 | TGTGCCTGGAGAGGCGGCGGGGGGTTGAACACCGGGGAGCTGTTTTTT | CAWRGGGGLNTGELFF
NA | NA | TRBJ2-7 | TRBV18 | TGTGCCAGCCGCGGCTTCTACGAGCAGTACTTC | CASRGFYEQYF
NA | NA | TRBJ1-1 | TRBV5-6 | TGTGCCAGCAGCTTGGCGGGAAGAACTGAAGCTTTCTTT | CASSLAGRTEAFF
NA | NA | TRBJ1-2 | TRBV4-3 | TGCGCCAGCAGCCAAGATGCCCGGAACTATGGCTACACCTTC | CASSQDARNYGYTF
NA | NA | TRBJ1-5 | TRBV6-5 | TGTGCCACCAGGATGGGTGGGGGCCGCAATCAGCCCCAGCATTTT | CATRMGGGRNQPQHF
TRBD1 | NA | TRBJ2-3 | TRBV7-2 | TGTGCCAGCAGCCTAACCGGGACAGGGAGTCCCATCCCAGATACGCAGTATTTT | CASSLTGTGSPIPDTQYF
TRBD2 | few | TRBJ2-3 | TRBV19 | TGTGCCAGTAGTATACAGGTGACTAGCTCAGATACGCAGTATTTT | CASSIQVTSSDTQYF
NA | NA | TRBJ2-4 | TRBV2 | TGTGCCAGCAGTGAAGCGTGGATGCGGTTAGCCAAAAACATTCAGTACTTC | CASSEAWMRLAKNIQYF
NA | NA | TRBJ1-2 | TRBV5-4 | TGTGCCAGCAGAACCTCGGGGGGGGCCTTCTATGGCTACACCTTC | CASRTSGGAFYGYTF
TRBD1 | NA | TRBJ1-1 | TRBV14 | TGTGCCAGCAGCCAGGTGGAGACAGGGGGCACTGAAGCTTTCTTT | CASSQVETGGTEAFF
TRBD2 | NA | TRBJ2-3 | TRBV4-1 | TGCGCCAGCAGCCAAGATAGAACTAGCGGGAGTATTACAGATACGCAGTATTTT | CASSQDRTSGSITDTQYF
TRBD2 | NA | TRBJ2-3 | TRBV19 | TGTGCCAGTAGTGCCTTAGCGGGACTCGGGGGCACAGATACGCAGTATTTT | CASSALAGLGGTDTQYF
NA | NA | TRBJ2-3 | TRBV4-1 | TGCGCCAGCAGTCGTGGTGTGGGGCGCACAGATACGCAGTATTTT | CASSRGVGRTDTQYF
TRBD1 | NA | TRBJ1-1 | TRBV7-9 | TGTGCCAGCAGCCGAGGGGGCCTCAACACTGAAGCTTTCTTT | CASSRGGLNTEAFF
TRBD2 | NA | TRBJ2-5 | TRBV11-2 | TGTGCCAGCAGCTTAGGTGGAGCGGGAGCACACGAGACCCAGTACTTC | CASSLGGAGAHETQYF
TRBD2 | NA | TRBJ2-1 | TRBV5-1 | TGCGCCAGCAGCCTAAACCCCATCGGGACTAGCGGGATAAATGAGCAGTTCTTC | CASSLNPIGTSGINEQFF
TRBD1 | NA | TRBJ2-2 | TRBV5-1 | TGCGCCAGCAGCTTGACAGGGGCGAACGGGGAGCTGTTTTTT | CASSLTGANGELFF
TRBD2 | few | TRBJ2-1 | TRBV18 | TGTGCCAGCTCACCACGACAAGGAACTAGCGTAAAATACAATGAGCAGTTCTTC | CASSPRQGTSVKYNEQFF
TRBD2 | NA | TRBJ2-1 | TRBV14 | TGTGCCAGCAGCCAAGGGACTAGCTTGGTGTATGAGCAGTTCTTC | CASSQGTSLVYEQFF
NA | NA | TRBJ2-2 | TRBV5-1 | TGCGCCAGCAGCTTTTTGGCGGCGAACACCGGGGAGCTGTTTTTT | CASSFLAANTGELFF
TRBD1 | NA | TRBJ1-3 | TRBV6-1 | TGTGCCAGCAGTGAAGGAACAGGGGGGAGCTCTGGAAACACCATATATTTT | CASSEGTGGSSGNTIYF
TRBD1 | once | TRBJ1-1 | TRBV2 | TGTGCCAGCAACGGACAGGGGGCTCCAAAAGCTTTCTTT | CASNGQGAPKAFF
NA | NA | TRBJ2-1 | TRBV13 | TGTGCCAGCAGCTCCCCCGGGTCCTACAATGAGCAGTTCTTC | CASSSPGSYNEQFF
TRBD1 | NA | TRBJ2-6 | TRBV30 | TGTGCCAGGCGGGGACAGGGGGCTGGGGCCAACGTCCTGACTTTC | CARRGQGAGANVLTF
NA | NA | TRBJ2-4 | TRBV10-1 | TGCGCCAGCAGTGCCGAGAGAGGAGGGCCACGAAACATTCAGTACTTC | CASSAERGGPRNIQYF
TRBD1 | NA | TRBJ2-3 | TRBV6-5 | TGTGCCAGCAGCCGACAGGGAATAAGCACAGATACGCAGTATTTT | CASSRQGISTDTQYF
NA | NA | TRBJ2-7 | TRBV6-5 | TGTGCCAGCTCATCAGGAGGCCCCTACGAGCAGTACTTC | CASSSGGPYEQYF
NA | few | TRBJ2-1 | TRBV6-1 | TGTGCCAGCATCCGACCGGACGGGAACAATGAGCAGTTCTTC | CASIRPDGNNEQFF
TRBD2 | NA | TRBJ2-1 | TRBV2 | TGTGCCAGGACAAGACTAGCGGCCTACTCCTACAATGAGCAGTTCTTC | CARTRLAAYSYNEQFF
TRBD1 | NA | TRBJ1-5 | TRBV19 | TGTGCCACCCGGGGGACAGGGAGCAATCAGCCCCAGCATTTT | CATRGTGSNQPQHF
TRBD1 | NA | TRBJ1-1 | TRBV6-1 | TGTGCCAGCAGTGAAGCGCGCCACAGGGGCGCGGGTGAAGCTTTCTTT | CASSEARHRGAGEAFF
NA | NA | TRBJ1-1 | TRBV2 | TGTGCCAGTATGAACACTGAAGCTTTCTTT | CASMNTEAFF
TRBD1 | NA | TRBJ2-4 | TRBV29-1 | TGCAGCGTTCGACAGGGAGAAAACATTCAGTACTTC | CSVRQGENIQYF
NA | few | TRBJ2-1 | TRBV6-5 | TGTGCCAGCAGCACCGGACGGGGTTTAAGCGAGCAGTTCTTC | CASSTGRGLSEQFF
NA | NA | TRBJ2-5 | TRBV5-1 | TGCGCCAGCAGCTTGACAGACCCTTACCAAGAGACCCAGTACTTC | CASSLTDPYQETQYF
NA | NA | TRBJ2-7 | TRBV6-5 | TGTGCCAGCAGTTACAGGGGAGCGGGTTTATACGAGCAGTACTTC | CASSYRGAGLYEQYF
TRBD2 | few | TRBJ2-7 | TRBV28 | TGTGCCAGCAGTTCCCTCCCGGGGACTAGCGGGAGGGCCGGATACGAGCAGTACTTC | CASSSLPGTSGRAGYEQYF
TRBD2 | NA | TRBJ2-3 | TRBV30 | TGTGCCTGGAGGGGACTAGGCCCTTCAGATACGCAGTATTTT | CAWRGLGPSDTQYF
TRBD2 | NA | TRBJ2-3 | TRBV28 | TGTGCCTCGGGGAGCGGGAGGACAGATACGCAGTATTTT | CASGSGRTDTQYF
TRBD1 | few | TRBJ2-7 | TRBV28 | TGTGCCAGCAGTCCCGCCGGGACAGGTAGCTACGAGCAGTACTTC | CASSPAGTGSYEQYF
NA | NA | TRBJ2-7 | TRBV11-2 | TGTGCCAGCAGCACCGGGACACGGTCTCGGGGTCTCCACGAGCAGTACTTC | CASSTGTRSRGLHEQYF
TRBD1 | NA | TRBJ2-1 | TRBV7-2 | TGTGCCAGCAGCTTGAACAGGGGGCGCGCCAATGAGCAGTTCTTC | CASSLNRGRANEQFF
TRBD1 | NA | TRBJ1-6 | TRBV6-6 | TGTGCCAGCAGGATTGTGGGACAGACAAATTCACCCCTCCACTTT | CASRIVGQTNSPLHF
TRBD2 | NA | TRBJ2-1 | TRBV6-1 | TGTGCCAGCAGTGAAGCGTTGGCTAGCGGGAGGTCTGAGCAGTTCTTC | CASSEALASGRSEQFF
TRBD1 | NA | TRBJ2-7 | TRBV2 | TGTGCCAGCAGGGCGGACAGGTATACCTCCTACGAGCAGTACTTC | CASRADRYTSYEQYF
TRBD2 | few | TRBJ2-3 | TRBV28 | TGTGCCAGCTCTAGCGGGAGACAGACAGATACGCAGTATTTT | CASSSGRQTDTQYF
NA | NA | TRBJ1-1 | TRBV19 | TGTGCCAGTAGTCTGTCCTGGAACACTGAAGCTTTCTTT | CASSLSWNTEAFF